A selection of T cell receptor beta chains follows, all from one sample in a study of T cells in Graves' hyperthyroidism and ophthalmopathy. TCRdb processed the multiplex PCR reads anew with MiXCR; each CDR3 protein has one entry. In the table there are some 690,000 distinct CDR3 sequences, roughly 17% of which are singletons. Specimen: blood. The receptors were gathered from a man between 45 and 60 years old with Graves' hyperthyroidism. CDR3s include the opening cysteine and the closing phenylalanine or tryptophan. Size is omitted from some rows. Given values are once, few, many or a class for expanded clones.

>few|TRBJ2-5|TRBV28
CASGGQVETQYF
>many|TRBJ2-2|TRBV30
CASTGGGELFF
>.|TRBJ1-2|TRBV3-1
CASSLGQKINYGYTF
>many|TRBJ2-7|TRBV28
CASSSHSSYEQYF
>.|TRBJ1-2|TRBV2
CASGEATGDYGYTF
>few|TRBJ2-3|TRBV25-1
CASSDGGGSGSSTQYF
>.|TRBJ2-5|TRBV7-2
CASTPGRGLGETQYF
>few|TRBJ1-4|TRBV5-5
CASSLAAGADNEKLFF
>few|TRBJ2-6|TRBV7-8
CASSLSWTRSSGANVLTF
>many|TRBJ2-7|TRBV6-1
CASSEAISVSSYEQYF
>once|TRBJ2-7|TRBV6-1
CASSRHSGTGRYEQYF
>many|TRBJ2-1|TRBV28
CASITGGTSGREQFF
>few|TRBJ2-1|TRBV27
CASSSWGGPYEQFF
>few|TRBJ2-7|TRBV6-2/TRBV6-3
CASSYRESSYEQYF
>many|TRBJ2-1|TRBV28
CASSSRDYDNEQFF
>few|TRBJ2-1|TRBV5-1
CASSLFLGSYNEQFF
>many|TRBJ2-3|TRBV3-1
CASSQGDTTDTQYF
>.|TRBJ2-7|TRBV30
CAWNPIPRTSGRKYEQYF
>many|TRBJ1-6|TRBV10-3
CATTKDLSSYNSPLHF
>.|TRBJ1-6|TRBV10-3
CAISELQVDSPLHF
>many|TRBJ1-4|TRBV7-9
CASNLAGAGEKLFF
>.|TRBJ2-3|TRBV7-3
CASSVGTSGRPFTDTQYF
>many|TRBJ2-7|TRBV12-3/TRBV12-4
CASSYLGSGRFYEQYF
>.|TRBJ1-2|TRBV10-3
CAISESGSRRKGYTF
>.|TRBJ1-6|TRBV6-5
CASSYGNSPLHF
>.|TRBJ2-5|TRBV28
CASSSGAGGLQETQYF